The next 25 T cell receptor beta chains were all read from a single sample in a study of blood T cells in healthy people across ages. Through a sample-barcoded 5' primer and a J-beta primer mix, a second PCR was run for roughly 6 to 12 cycles. TCRdb re-derived calls from the 5' RACE reads in MiXCR, one entry per CDR3 protein. The table records roughly 1.7 million distinct CDR3 sequences, about 32% of them present only once. Sequenced material: blood. The receptors were sampled from a woman aged 25 to 39 in good health.

This clonotype was recorded a few times. The V call is TRBV6-6, the J call TRBJ1-1, with TRBD1 matching over 8 bases. Germline V gene sequence: CDR1 MNHNY, CDR2 SVGAGI (reference sequence). This CDR3 contains 14 residues. J gave up 4 bases and V 5 bases, and 6 bases lay outside the gene matches. CDR3: CASSRTTGGTEAFF. As DNA, the CDR3 is TGTGCCAGCAGTCGAACAACAGGGGGCACTGAAGCTTTCTTT.

This chain joins TRBV24-1 and TRBJ2-3; TRBD2 aligns across 12 bases. CDR1 is KGHDR and CDR2 is SFDVKD in the germline V gene. J was trimmed by 3 bases and V by 4 bases; bases with no gene match: 10. CDR3 size: 18 residues. CDR3 DNA sequence: TGTGCCACCAGTGACCGAGTAGGACTAGCGGGGTTAACAGATACGCAGTATTTT. Its translation is CATSDRVGLAGLTDTQYF.

This chain joins TRBV6-4 and TRBJ1-1; a weak D match, TRBD1 (5 bases). The V and J ends lost 4 bases and 8 bases respectively, with 8 bases between them. CDR1 MRHNA and CDR2 SNTAGT come from the germline V gene. The length of the CDR3 is 11 residues. CDR3 sequence: CASSVPGEAFF. CDR3 sequence (DNA): TGTGCCAGCAGTGTCCCAGGGGAAGCTTTCTTT.

This rearrangement joins TRBV7-9 to TRBJ2-7; D could derive from TRBD1 or TRBD2 (5 bases each). This CDR3 is built from 16 residues. The V and J ends lost 3 bases and 6 bases respectively, with 21 bases between them. Germline assignment: CDR1 SEHNR and CDR2 FQNEAQ (reference sequence). CDR3 sequence reads: CASSFLSGTKRSEQYF. The CDR3 region has the DNA TGTGCCAGCAGCTTCCTATCCGGGACCAAGCGATCCGAGCAGTACTTC. The whole variable domain, remainder taken from reference TRBV7-9 and TRBJ2-7, is DTGVSQNPRHKITKRGQNVTFRCDPISEHNRLYWYRQTLGQGPEFLTYFQNEAQLEKSRLLSDRFSAERPKGSFSTLEIQRTEQGDSAMYLCASSFLSGTKRSEQYFGPGTRLTVT.

This clonotype was found a few times. The genes are TRBV25-1 and TRBJ1-4; TRBD1 is a possible D gene (6 bases). Germline V gene data show CDR1 as MGHDK and CDR2 as SYGVNS. This CDR3 is built from 13 residues. The germline V and J ends were trimmed by 6 bases and 5 bases, with 10 bases remaining between them. The DNA for the CDR3 is TGTGCCAGCAGCCATAGGGGGAATGAAAAACTGTTTTTT. It yields the protein CASSHRGNEKLFF.

The rearrangement uses TRBV10-3 and TRBJ2-7; no clear D. Germline V CDR1 and CDR2: ENHRY, SYGVKD. Trimming removed 10 bases at V and 0 bases at J, with 10 bases between. The CDR3 runs to 12 residues. The CDR3 sequence is CATAMGSYEQYF. Written as DNA, the CDR3 is TGTGCCACAGCGATGGGCTCCTACGAGCAGTACTTC.

This rearrangement joins TRBV6-1 to TRBJ2-3, with TRBD1 as a possible D gene (6 bases). V gave up 3 bases and J gave up 2 bases, with 12 bases separating them. The CDR3 is 15 residues long. Germline CDR1 MNHNS, CDR2 SASEGT. The DNA of the CDR3 is TGTGCCAGCAGTGATAAGGGGGTCCTCACAGATACGCAGTATTTT. This sequence encodes CASSDKGVLTDTQYF.

This clonotype appeared once. This could be a read error, since a much larger clone is one nucleotide away. The chain joins TRBV10-3 to TRBJ1-2; no firm D call. Trimming left V 2 bases short and J 1 base short, with 5 bases between. The CDR3 runs to 13 residues. Germline CDR1 ENHRY, CDR2 SYGVKD. The CDR3 sequence: CAISEAVNYGYTF. CDR3 nucleotide sequence: TGTGCCATCAGTGAGGCAGTTAACTATGGCTACACCTTC.

V is TRBV2 and J is TRBJ2-4; 8 bases fit TRBD2. This CDR3 spans 16 amino acids. The V gene end was trimmed by 6 bases and the J gene end by 4 bases; junction bases not matched to a gene: 11. Germline CDR1 is SNHLY and CDR2 is FYNNEI. CDR3 in amino acids: CASSAAGSGGKNIQYF. In nucleotides, the CDR3 is TGTGCCAGCAGCGCGGCGGGATCGGGGGGGAAAAACATTCAGTACTTC.

The V call is TRBV6-1, the J call TRBJ1-1; D remains ambiguous. CDR3 length equals 13 residues. Germline assignment: CDR1 MNHNS and CDR2 SASEGT. V gave up 6 bases and J gave up 2 bases, with 10 bases separating them. The CDR3 DNA reads TGTGCCAGCAGCGAGAGATACAACACTGAAGCTTTCTTT. Encoded protein: CASSERYNTEAFF.

This clonotype came up a few times. The chain recombines TRBV10-3 with TRBJ1-2; D perhaps matches TRBD1 (6 bases). Germline values: CDR1 ENHRY, CDR2 SYGVKD. V was shortened by 2 bases and J by 2 bases, with 15 bases between the two germline ends. CDR3 length: 16 residues. As DNA, the CDR3 is TGTGCCATCAGTGAGAGATCCGGGACACAGAACTATGGCTACACCTTC. Amino acid sequence: CAISERSGTQNYGYTF.

The genes are TRBV6-1 and TRBJ2-2; D is perhaps TRBD1 or TRBD2 (5 bases each). Germline CDR1 is MNHNS and CDR2 is SASEGT. The CDR3 is 16 residues long. V shed 4 bases and J shed 0 bases, with 12 bases lying between them. CDR3 in DNA: TGTGCCAGCAGTGGATGGGACCCCGCGAACACCGGGGAGCTGTTTTTT. Translating it yields CASSGWDPANTGELFF.

In DNA form, the CDR3 reads TGTGCCAGCAGCCAAGTTATCTATTGGGGGAAAGAGACCCAGTACTTC. Its protein product is CASSQVIYWGKETQYF. The J gene is TRBJ2-4, the V gene TRBV14, with D possibly being TRBD1 or TRBD2 (5 bases each). Matching the DNA end better, TRBJ2-5 makes the J call doubtful. Germline V lookup: CDR1 SGHDN, CDR2 FVKESK. The CDR3 is 16 residues long.

This clonotype occurred many times. The chain employs TRBV27 and TRBJ2-3; D is undetermined. Germline V gene lookup returns CDR1 MNHEY and CDR2 SMNVEV (reference sequence). With 3 bases removed from V and 4 bases from J, the gap between germline ends came to 8 bases. This CDR3 is built from 13 residues. This CDR3 is CASSFREADTQYF. The CDR3 DNA sequence: TGTGCCAGCAGTTTCCGAGAGGCAGATACGCAGTATTTT.

Only a few counts were recorded for this clonotype. The rearrangement uses TRBV6-1 and TRBJ2-3; no definite D call. CDR1 MNHNS and CDR2 SASEGT come from the germline V gene. Trimming stripped 4 bases from V and 0 bases from J, with 8 bases between. The CDR3 sequence is 14 residues long. The chain's CDR3 is CASSASYSTDTQYF. The CDR3 DNA reads as TGTGCCAGCAGTGCTAGTTACAGCACAGATACGCAGTATTTT.

This clonotype was detected many times. The J gene is TRBJ2-5, the V gene TRBV10-3, with D maybe TRBD2 (5 bases). The ends were cut back, 7 bases at V and 3 bases at J, with 12 bases in the middle. CDR1 and CDR2 (germline): ENHRY, SYGVKD. This CDR3 has 13 residues. The DNA of the CDR3 is TGTGCCATCATGTCGGGGTCCGAAGAGACCCAGTACTTC. The encoded protein is CAIMSGSEETQYF.

The V and J genes are TRBV15 and TRBJ2-3; D not resolved. CDR1 and CDR2 (germline): LNHNV, YYDKDF (reference sequence). V was clipped by 5 bases and J by 6 bases, with 15 bases between them. The CDR3 has 14 amino acids. The CDR3 coding sequence is TGTGCCACCAGCCGGTCCCCGAAGGCCGATACGCAGTATTTT. Residues: CATSRSPKADTQYF.

This clonotype has just a few counts. The CDR3 here is CSARSGVAEAFF. The DNA of the CDR3 is TGCAGTGCTAGGTCAGGGGTAGCCGAAGCTTTCTTT. The chain is built from TRBV20-1 and TRBJ1-1; the D gene is possibly TRBD1 (6 bases). Trimming shortened V by 3 bases and J by 8 bases, and 13 bases separated the two germline ends. CDR3 size: 12 residues. Germline loops: CDR1 DFQATT, CDR2 SNEGSKA (reference sequence).

This rearrangement joins TRBV2 to TRBJ1-1; 7 positions match TRBD1. V shed 4 bases and J 4 bases; nucleotides not matched to a gene: 3. CDR3 length: 13 residues. Germline assignment: CDR1 SNHLY and CDR2 FYNNEI. As DNA, the CDR3 is TGTGCCAGCAGTGTGGGACAGCCCACTGAAGCTTTCTTT. Translation: CASSVGQPTEAFF.

This clonotype was detected many times. This chain uses TRBV29-1 with TRBJ2-7; TRBD2 is a possible D gene (6 bases). Germline V gene data show CDR1 as SQVTM and CDR2 as ANQGSEA. This CDR3 comprises 12 residues. The ends were cut back, 7 bases at V and 7 bases at J, with 17 bases in the middle. As DNA, the CDR3 is TGCAGCGGGGCTAGCGCGGCGGGGGAGCAGTACTTC. Amino acids: CSGASAAGEQYF.

This chain uses TRBV7-9 with TRBJ2-3, with D maybe TRBD1 (5 bases). CDR1 and CDR2 from the germline V gene are SEHNR and FQNEAQ (reference sequence). CDR3 length equals 16 residues. The V and J ends lost 10 bases and 2 bases respectively, with 22 bases between them. In DNA, the CDR3 is TGTGCCACCAAGTCATATCCAGGGAAAATCACAGATACGCAGTATTTT. This sequence encodes CATKSYPGKITDTQYF.

The sample holds a few counts of this clonotype. V and J are TRBV10-2 and TRBJ2-7; 8 positions match TRBD2. Trimming took 4 bases from V and 2 from J; bases not matched to a gene: 13. CDR1 is WSHSY, CDR2 SAAADI, per germline. The CDR3 sequence is 17 residues long. The CDR3, as DNA: TGCGCCAGCAGTGTTTCGCGGGGGGTCTCCCTCACCTACGAGCAGTACTTC. Translating it yields CASSVSRGVSLTYEQYF.

There are a few counts of this clonotype. V is TRBV12-3 or TRBV12-4 and J is TRBJ1-6, with 11 bases that match TRBD1. The CDR3 extends over 14 amino acids. V was pared by 6 bases and J by 14 bases, with 9 bases of the junction left unmatched. CDR3 bases: TGTGCCAGCAGCGGGACAGGGGGATCCCAGGCCCTCCACTTT. It codes for CASSGTGGSQALHF.

The CDR3 nucleotides are TGTGCCAGCAGCTCTCCGGGGGGCCCTAATGAGCAGTTCTTC. As protein: CASSSPGGPNEQFF. This chain links TRBV7-9 with TRBJ2-1; D might be TRBD2 (7 bases). CDR3 size: 14 residues. Germline values: CDR1 SEHNR, CDR2 FQNEAQ (reference sequence). Trimming shortened V by 4 bases and J by 7 bases, and 14 bases separated the two germline ends.

A few counts support this clonotype. This rearrangement joins TRBV12-3 or TRBV12-4 to TRBJ2-7; unclear D gene. The CDR3 has 13 residues. The V and J ends lost 5 bases and 5 bases respectively, with 13 bases between them. CDR3 loop: CASSTRPANEQYF. The CDR3 coding sequence is TGTGCCAGCAGTACCCGTCCGGCGAACGAGCAGTACTTC.